Below, 4 T cell receptor beta chains from the same sample are listed, as sequenced in a study of Ad26.COV2.S vaccination and SARS-CoV-2 variants. TCRdb's copy holds only in-frame clones and misses some; the assay was immunoSEQ multiplex PCR. The sample yields 200,000 to 300,000 clones, more than 75% seen once. Treatment here: around 19 received Ad26.COV2.S at low or high dose, single or two shots; roughly five received placebo; per-sample allocation not given. Each sample was drawn 63 days after the first injection (of vaccine or placebo). This material consisted of peripheral blood, taken in a trial of Ad26.COV2.S vaccine versus placebo. The receptor set was obtained from a person between 18 and 60 years old who received the Ad26.COV2.S COVID-19 vaccine or a placebo.

V and J are TRBV10-3 and TRBJ1-3, with D hard to call. Germline-derived CDR1 and CDR2 are ENHRY and SYGVKD. V was shortened by 2 bases and J by 0 bases, with 8 bases between the two germline ends. The CDR3 is 15 residues long. CDR3 in amino acids: CAISETGSSGNTIYF. CDR3 DNA: TGTGCCATCAGTGAGACGGGGAGCTCTGGAAACACCATATATTTT.

This clone was counted once. The chain has TRBV28 and TRBJ1-3; D not certain. In germline, CDR1 is MDHEN, CDR2 SYDVKM. V was pared by 2 bases and J by 0 bases, with 17 bases between. This CDR3 has 18 residues. CDR3 coding DNA: TGTGCCAGCAGTTTAAATCGGGCAGCCGATTACTCTGGAAACACCATATATTTT. It translates to CASSLNRAADYSGNTIYF.

The chain uses TRBV5-1 and TRBJ1-3, with D maybe TRBD1 (6 bases). Trimming stripped 0 bases from V and 3 bases from J, with 10 bases between. The CDR3 is 15 amino acids. Germline V lookup: CDR1 SGHRS, CDR2 YFSETQ. The CDR3 nucleotides read TGCGCCAGCAGCTTGGGGGAACAGGGTGGAAACACCATATATTTT. Its protein is CASSLGEQGGNTIYF.

This clone was seen more than once but under ten times. The chain has TRBV28 and TRBJ2-1; 10 bases are a match to TRBD2. Germline V gives CDR1 MDHEN, CDR2 SYDVKM. This CDR3 is built from 15 residues. The V gene end was trimmed by 2 bases and the J gene end by 8 bases; junction bases not matched to a gene: 6. CDR3 DNA sequence: TGTGCCAGCAGTTTAATAGTAGCGGGAGGCTATGAGCAGTTCTTC. This encodes CASSLIVAGGYEQFF. Filled out from reference TRBV28 and TRBJ2-1, the complete variable domain reads DVKVTQSSRYLVKRTGEKVFLECVQDMDHENMFWYRQDPGLGLRLIYFSYDVKMKEKGDIPEGYSVSREKKERFSLILESASTNQTSMYLCASSLIVAGGYEQFFGPGTRLTVL.